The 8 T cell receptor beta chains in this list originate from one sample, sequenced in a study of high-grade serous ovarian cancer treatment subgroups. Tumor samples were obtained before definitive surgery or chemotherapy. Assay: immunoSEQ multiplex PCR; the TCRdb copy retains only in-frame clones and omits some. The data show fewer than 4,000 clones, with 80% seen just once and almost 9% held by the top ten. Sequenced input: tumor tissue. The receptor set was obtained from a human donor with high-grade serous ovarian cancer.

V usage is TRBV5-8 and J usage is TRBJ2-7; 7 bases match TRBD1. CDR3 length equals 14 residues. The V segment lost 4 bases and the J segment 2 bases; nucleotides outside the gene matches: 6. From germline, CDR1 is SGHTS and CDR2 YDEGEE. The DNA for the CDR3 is TGTGCCAGCAGCCCGGACAGGAAACCCTACGAGCAGTACTTC. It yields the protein CASSPDRKPYEQYF.

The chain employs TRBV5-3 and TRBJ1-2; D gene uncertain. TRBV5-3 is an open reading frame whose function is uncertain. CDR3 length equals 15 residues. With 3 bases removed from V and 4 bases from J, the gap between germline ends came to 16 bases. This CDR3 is CARSCPSGVGYGYTF. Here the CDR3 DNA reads TGTGCCAGAAGCTGCCCTTCCGGGGTTGGCTATGGCTACACCTTC.

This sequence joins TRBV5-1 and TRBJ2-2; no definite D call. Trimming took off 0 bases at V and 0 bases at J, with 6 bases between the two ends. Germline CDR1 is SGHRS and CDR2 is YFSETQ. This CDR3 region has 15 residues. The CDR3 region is CASSLGPPNTGELFF. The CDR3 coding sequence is TGCGCCAGCAGCTTGGGTCCTCCGAACACCGGGGAGCTGTTTTTT. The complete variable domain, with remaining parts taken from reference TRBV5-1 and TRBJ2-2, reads KAGVTQTPRYLIKTRGQQVTLSCSPISGHRSVSWYQQTPGQGLQFLFEYFSETQRNKGNFPGRFSGRQFSNSRSEMNVSTLELGDSALYLCASSLGPPNTGELFFGEGSRLTVL.

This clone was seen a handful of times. CDR3 loop: CAWSVPDRHTGELFF. DNA of the CDR3: TGTGCCTGGAGTGTACCCGACAGACACACCGGGGAGCTGTTTTTT. The V and J genes are TRBV30 and TRBJ2-2, with a tentative D call TRBD1 (5 bases). Trimming removed 0 bases at V and 3 bases at J, with 11 bases between. The CDR3 spans 15 residues. Germline V lookup: CDR1 GTSNPN, CDR2 SVGIG (reference sequence).

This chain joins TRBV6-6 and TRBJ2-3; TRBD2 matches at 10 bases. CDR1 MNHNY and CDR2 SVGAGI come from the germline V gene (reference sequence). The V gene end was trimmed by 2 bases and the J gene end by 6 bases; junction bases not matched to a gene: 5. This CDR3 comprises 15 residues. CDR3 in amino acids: CASSYPSGSFDTQYF. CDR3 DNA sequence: TGTGCCAGCAGTTACCCTAGCGGGAGTTTTGATACGCAGTATTTT.

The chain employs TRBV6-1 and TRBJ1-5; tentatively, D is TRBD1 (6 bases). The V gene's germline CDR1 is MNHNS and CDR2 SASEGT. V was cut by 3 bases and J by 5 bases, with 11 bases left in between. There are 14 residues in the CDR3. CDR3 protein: CASSDRGSYQPQHF. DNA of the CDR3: TGTGCCAGCAGTGACAGGGGTAGTTATCAGCCCCAGCATTTT.

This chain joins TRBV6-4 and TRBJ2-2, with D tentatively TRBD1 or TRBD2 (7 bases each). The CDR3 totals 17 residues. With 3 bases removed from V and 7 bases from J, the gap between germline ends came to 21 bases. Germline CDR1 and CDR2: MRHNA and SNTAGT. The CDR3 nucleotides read TGTGCCAGCAGTGATCAAGGGACAGCGGGAACAGTCGGGGAGCTGTTTTTT. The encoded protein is CASSDQGTAGTVGELFF.

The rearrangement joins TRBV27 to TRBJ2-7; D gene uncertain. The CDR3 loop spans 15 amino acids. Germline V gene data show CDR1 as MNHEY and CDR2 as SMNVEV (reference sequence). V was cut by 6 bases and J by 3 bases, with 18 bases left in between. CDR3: CASRNKPGYDYEQYF. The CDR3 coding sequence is TGTGCCAGCAGAAATAAACCGGGCTACGACTACGAGCAGTACTTC.